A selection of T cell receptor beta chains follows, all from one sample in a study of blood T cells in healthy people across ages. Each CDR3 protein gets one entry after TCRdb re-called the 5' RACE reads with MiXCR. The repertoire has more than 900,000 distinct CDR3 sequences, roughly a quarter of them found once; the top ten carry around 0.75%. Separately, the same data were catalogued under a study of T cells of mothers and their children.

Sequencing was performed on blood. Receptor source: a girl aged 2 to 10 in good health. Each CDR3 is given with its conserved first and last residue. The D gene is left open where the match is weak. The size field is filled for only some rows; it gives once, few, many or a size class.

cdr3_nt: TGCAGTGCTAGTGCCACGAACACTGAAGCTTTCTTT; cdr3_aa: CSASATNTEAFF; d_call: .; v_call: TRBV20-1; j_call: TRBJ1-1; clone_size: few; cdr3_length: 12
cdr3_nt: TGTGCCAGCAGCCCTCGCCTCGGGACAGATCCGGACTTC; cdr3_aa: CASSPRLGTDPDF; d_call: TRBD1; v_call: TRBV7-2; j_call: TRBJ2-5; clone_size: .; cdr3_length: 13
cdr3_nt: TGTGCCAGCTCAGTGAGGGCCCGGGGTGAGTTGGGGGCGGCTGGAAACACCATATATTTT; cdr3_aa: CASSVRARGELGAAGNTIYF; d_call: .; v_call: TRBV21-1; j_call: TRBJ1-3; clone_size: few; cdr3_length: 20
cdr3_nt: TGTGCCAGCAGCTTCACCTATAGCGGGAGCTCCTACAATGAGCAGTTCTTC; cdr3_aa: CASSFTYSGSSYNEQFF; d_call: TRBD2; v_call: TRBV11-2; j_call: TRBJ2-1; clone_size: .; cdr3_length: 17
cdr3_nt: TGTGCCACCAGTGGTGGGGAGCTGTTTTTT; cdr3_aa: CATSGGELFF; d_call: .; v_call: TRBV24-1; j_call: TRBJ2-2; clone_size: .; cdr3_length: 10
cdr3_nt: TGTGCTAGTGGTTCCCGGGACAGGAGCGACGAGCAGTACTTC; cdr3_aa: CASGSRDRSDEQYF; d_call: TRBD1; v_call: TRBV12-5; j_call: TRBJ2-7; clone_size: .; cdr3_length: 14
cdr3_nt: TGCGCCAGCGTCGCCGGGAACACAGATACGCAGTATTTT; cdr3_aa: CASVAGNTDTQYF; d_call: .; v_call: TRBV5-1; j_call: TRBJ2-3; clone_size: once; cdr3_length: 13
cdr3_nt: TGTGCCAGCAGCCCGTCCGGGACAGGGTGGTACACTGAAGCTTTCTTT; cdr3_aa: CASSPSGTGWYTEAFF; d_call: TRBD1; v_call: TRBV7-6; j_call: TRBJ1-1; clone_size: few; cdr3_length: 16
cdr3_nt: TGCAGTGCTTGGGACGAGAGGGCCAAAAACATTCAGTACTTC; cdr3_aa: CSAWDERAKNIQYF; d_call: .; v_call: TRBV20-1; j_call: TRBJ2-4; clone_size: .; cdr3_length: 14
cdr3_nt: TGTGCCAGCACGGGGGGAACTGCCCTTGTTCGGGCAGATACGCAGTATTTT; cdr3_aa: CASTGGTALVRADTQYF; d_call: TRBD2; v_call: TRBV12-3/TRBV12-4; j_call: TRBJ2-3; clone_size: .; cdr3_length: 17
cdr3_nt: TGTGCCAGCAGCTTAGTCACGGCTTACACTGAAGCTTTCTTT; cdr3_aa: CASSLVTAYTEAFF; d_call: .; v_call: TRBV7-2; j_call: TRBJ1-1; clone_size: .; cdr3_length: 14
cdr3_nt: TGCGCCAGCAGCATACAGGGGGATTTAGGCAATGAGCAGTTCTTC; cdr3_aa: CASSIQGDLGNEQFF; d_call: TRBD1; v_call: TRBV5-1; j_call: TRBJ2-1; clone_size: .; cdr3_length: 15
cdr3_nt: TGCGCCAGCACCCCCCCGGGGGCGAGGGAGACCCAGTACTTC; cdr3_aa: CASTPPGARETQYF; d_call: .; v_call: TRBV5-1; j_call: TRBJ2-5; clone_size: .; cdr3_length: 14
cdr3_nt: TGCAGCGTTGAAGGACAACTAGCGTCCACTAATGAGCAGTTCTTC; cdr3_aa: CSVEGQLASTNEQFF; d_call: TRBD2; v_call: TRBV29-1; j_call: TRBJ2-1; clone_size: .; cdr3_length: 15
cdr3_nt: TGTGCTAGCTCCAGAGGGGTAAGCGATACGCAGCATTTT; cdr3_aa: CASSRGVSDTQHF; d_call: .; v_call: TRBV7-7; j_call: TRBJ1-5; clone_size: .; cdr3_length: 13
cdr3_nt: TGCAGTGCCCCAGGACGGACCGGCCATGGCTACACCTTC; cdr3_aa: CSAPGRTGHGYTF; d_call: .; v_call: TRBV20-1; j_call: TRBJ1-2; clone_size: few; cdr3_length: 13
cdr3_nt: TGTGCCAGCAGCCCACTTGGTTTGGAGCAAGAGACCCAGTACTTC; cdr3_aa: CASSPLGLEQETQYF; d_call: .; v_call: TRBV7-2; j_call: TRBJ2-5; clone_size: few; cdr3_length: 15
cdr3_nt: TGTGCCAGCAGTTACACAGGCCTCTACGAGCAGTACTTC; cdr3_aa: CASSYTGLYEQYF; d_call: .; v_call: TRBV6-2/TRBV6-3; j_call: TRBJ2-7; clone_size: few; cdr3_length: 13
cdr3_nt: TGTGCCAGCAGACCGGGACCCGAACAGACCCAGTACTTC; cdr3_aa: CASRPGPEQTQYF; d_call: .; v_call: TRBV3-1; j_call: TRBJ2-5; clone_size: .; cdr3_length: 13
cdr3_nt: TGTGCCACCAGTGAAAATGGATACACAGATACGCAGTATTTT; cdr3_aa: CATSENGYTDTQYF; d_call: .; v_call: TRBV24-1; j_call: TRBJ2-3; clone_size: few; cdr3_length: 14
cdr3_nt: TGTGCCAGCAGGTGGAGCGGGAGTGTCGAGACCCAGTACTTC; cdr3_aa: CASRWSGSVETQYF; d_call: TRBD2; v_call: TRBV7-2; j_call: TRBJ2-5; clone_size: .; cdr3_length: 14
cdr3_nt: TGCAGTGCTCCACTGCCGGTCACAGGCTACGAGCAGTACTTC; cdr3_aa: CSAPLPVTGYEQYF; d_call: .; v_call: TRBV20-1; j_call: TRBJ2-7; clone_size: .; cdr3_length: 14
cdr3_nt: TGTGCCAGCAGCCAACCTCAACAGGGTCCAACTGAAGCTTTCTTT; cdr3_aa: CASSQPQQGPTEAFF; d_call: .; v_call: TRBV4-2; j_call: TRBJ1-1; clone_size: .; cdr3_length: 15
cdr3_nt: TGTGCCAGCAAGGTGCCACAAAAGACCCAGTACTTC; cdr3_aa: CASKVPQKTQYF; d_call: .; v_call: TRBV2; j_call: TRBJ2-5; clone_size: .; cdr3_length: 12
cdr3_nt: TGTGCCAGCAGCCCCCTGGAGACCCAGTACTTC; cdr3_aa: CASSPLETQYF; d_call: .; v_call: TRBV7-2; j_call: TRBJ2-5; clone_size: many; cdr3_length: 11
cdr3_nt: TGTGCCAGCAGCCAGGGGACTAGCGGGGGATCCTACGAGCAGTACTTC; cdr3_aa: CASSQGTSGGSYEQYF; d_call: TRBD2; v_call: TRBV4-2; j_call: TRBJ2-7; clone_size: .; cdr3_length: 16
cdr3_nt: TGTGCCAGCAGCTTAGCGCGGAGTCCAAAAGAGACCCAGTACTTC; cdr3_aa: CASSLARSPKETQYF; d_call: .; v_call: TRBV7-6; j_call: TRBJ2-5; clone_size: .; cdr3_length: 15